This TCR beta chain was profiled in a study of molecular identifiers for immune sequencing clone quantification. One entry per CDR3 protein results from TCRdb running MiXCR on the PCR reads. The table includes 600,000 to 650,000 distinct CDR3 sequences, roughly 21% detected once. Source material for naive CD8 libraries was roughly 20,000 to 1,000,000 sorted cells, with 10%, 30% or 50% RNA. Sorting selected naive CD8 T cells with a CD8+CD4-CCR7+CD45RA+ phenotype. V lost 3 bases, J lost 2 bases, and 15 bases lay in between. The CDR3 runs to 16 residues. The germline V gene encodes CDR1 SGHDN and CDR2 FVKESK. This clonotype appeared many times. Its antigen is unknown. The study's findings and limits: Shared barcodes on identical TCR molecules could underestimate the sizes of highly expanded clones. More than 97% of effector molecules, versus under 1% of naive-cell molecules, belonged to clones above 20 RNA copies.

The chain has TRBV14 and TRBJ2-3, with D tentatively TRBD2 (6 bases). Input material: naive CD8+ T cells from blood, with Jurkat cell RNA spiked in. Subset reported: FACS-sorted CD8+CD4-CCR7+CD45RA+ naive T cells. The TCR comes from a human donor in good health. Some libraries in this study had Jurkat cell RNA spiked in. The CDR3 loop reads CASSQRRATVTDTQYF. The CDR3 bases are TGTGCCAGCAGCCAGAGGAGGGCCACAGTCACAGATACGCAGTATTTT.